The sequence of this TCR beta chain was determined in a study of T-cell memory formation after mild COVID-19. Overall study: Each donor largely had its own TCR clusters.

To note about this clonotype: Its antigen remains unidentified.

The TCR alpha and TCR beta cDNA libraries, bearing sample barcodes and UMIs, were generated by 5'RACE using constant-segment primers. TCRdb independently ran MiXCR on the 5' RACE reads; one entry per CDR3 protein. The sample lists just over 350,000 distinct CDR3 sequences, around an eighth occurring once. The study, taken as a whole, reports: Whether second-wave clones peaking at day 37 were SARS-CoV-2 specific went unconfirmed. Mainly CM and EM harbored the contracting CD4+ clones; mainly EMRA harbored the CD8+ ones.

V was pared by 4 bases and J by 2 bases, with 16 bases between. Germline assignment: CDR1 LGHDT and CDR2 YNNKEL (reference sequence). This CDR3 is 16 amino acids long. The clonotype comes from a young man who had mild COVID-19 (a few samples of this study predate the infection). Cell type and time point are not known. Sequencing was done on a sample of PBMCs or a T cell subset sorted from them (not recorded which). The chain joins TRBV3-1 to TRBJ2-3, with D tentatively TRBD2 (6 bases). The CDR3 here is CASSRRLAEFTDTQYF. Written as DNA, the CDR3 is TGTGCCAGCAGCCGTAGGTTAGCGGAATTCACAGATACGCAGTATTTT.